Below, 9 T cell receptor beta chains from the same sample are listed, as sequenced in a study of T cell responses to AZD1222 COVID-19 vaccine. Profiling relied on immunoSEQ multiplex PCR, and the TCRdb table lists in-frame clones only, not all of them. Altogether more than 150,000 clones are present, about 93% being singletons, with the ten largest covering around 0.66%. Sequenced here: peripheral blood, sampled on day 0 of AZD1222 vaccination. All receptors come from an adult in good health.

The DNA of the CDR3 is TGTGCCAGTAGTATGAGTAGGACCGGGGAGCTGTTTTTT. The encoded protein is CASSMSRTGELFF. V is TRBV19 and J is TRBJ2-2; D gene ambiguous. The V gene's germline CDR1 is LNHDA and CDR2 SQIVND (reference sequence). There are 13 residues in the CDR3. With 3 bases removed from V and 5 bases from J, the gap between germline ends came to 7 bases.

The chain employs TRBV19 and TRBJ2-7; 8 bases fit TRBD2. Losses at the gene ends were 3 bases for V and 6 bases for J; bases not matched to a gene: 7. Germline values: CDR1 LNHDA, CDR2 SQIVND (reference sequence). The CDR3 spans 14 residues. CDR3 loop: CASSMSAGRAEQYF. CDR3 DNA: TGTGCCAGTAGTATGTCCGCCGGGAGGGCCGAGCAGTACTTC.

The table lists this clone with a count of one. The CDR3 spells CASSRWTGEGHEQYF. CDR3 DNA: TGCGCCAGCAGCCGCTGGACAGGGGAAGGGCACGAGCAGTACTTC. The V and J genes are TRBV4-1 and TRBJ2-7; 9 nucleotides agree with TRBD1. J gave up 5 bases and V 4 bases, and 9 bases lay outside the gene matches. CDR1 MGHRA and CDR2 YSYEKL come from the germline V gene. CDR3 length: 15 residues.

This chain joins TRBV28 and TRBJ1-2; D gene unclear. The V end lost 2 bases, the J end lost 6 bases, and 10 bases lay between the germline ends. The length of the CDR3 is 13 residues. CDR1 MDHEN and CDR2 SYDVKM come from the germline V gene. Written as DNA, the CDR3 is TGTGCCAGCAGTTTAGGAGGTGGGGATGGCTACACCTTC. This encodes CASSLGGGDGYTF.

This chain uses TRBV7-2 with TRBJ2-5, with 7 bases aligning to TRBD2. Per germline, CDR1 SGHTA and CDR2 FQGNSA. The trim removed 5 bases at V and 2 bases at J, leaving 11 bases unmatched. This CDR3 is 16 amino acids long. The CDR3: CASSLPRPSGQETQYF. The CDR3 DNA reads as TGTGCCAGCAGCCTCCCTCGGCCTAGCGGTCAAGAGACCCAGTACTTC. Together with reference TRBV7-2 and TRBJ2-5, the CDR3 gives the full variable domain: GAGVSQSPSNKVTEKGKDVELRCDPISGHTALYWYRQSLGQGLEFLIYFQGNSAPDKSGLPSDRFSAERTGGSVSTLTIQRTQQEDSAVYLCASSLPRPSGQETQYFGPGTRLLVL.

The chain joins TRBV30 to TRBJ2-3; 7 bases match TRBD1. This CDR3 region has 14 residues. V gave up 1 base and J gave up 9 bases; unmatched junction bases: 10. Germline V gene data show CDR1 as GTSNPN and CDR2 as SVGIG (reference sequence). The CDR3 sequence: CAWSGRQGWGTQYF. The CDR3 nucleotides read TGTGCCTGGAGTGGACGACAGGGCTGGGGCACGCAGTATTTT. The full variable domain, completed using reference TRBV30 and TRBJ2-3, is SQTIHQWPATLVQPVGSPLSLECTVEGTSNPNLYWYRQAAGRGLQLLFYSVGIGQISSEVPQNLSASRPQDRQFILSSKKLLLSDSGFYLCAWSGRQGWGTQYFGPGTRLTVL.

The chain joins TRBV7-6 to TRBJ2-3, with a weak D call TRBD2 (5 bases). Deletions cut 1 base from V and 2 bases from J, with 7 bases between. The germline CDR1 and CDR2 sequences are SGHVS and FNYEAQ. This CDR3 is 14 amino acids long. CDR3 nucleotide sequence: TGTGCCAGCAGCTTAGTTAGCGCCACAGATACGCAGTATTTT. It translates to CASSLVSATDTQYF.

This rearrangement joins TRBV11-3 to TRBJ2-2; 9 bases fit TRBD2. The V gene's germline CDR1 is SGHNT and CDR2 YENEEA. The ends lost 5 bases at V and 3 bases at J; junction bases unmatched: 4. This CDR3 comprises 15 residues. The CDR3 DNA follows: TGTGCCAGCAGCCGGGCGGGAGGGTACACCGGGGAGCTGTTTTTT. This gives the protein CASSRAGGYTGELFF.

This chain joins TRBV7-8 and TRBJ1-5; D unresolved. The CDR3 totals 13 residues. Trimming stripped 4 bases from V and 8 bases from J, with 12 bases between. Germline V gene sequence: CDR1 SGHVS, CDR2 FQNEAQ. This CDR3 is CASSSLPQEPQHF. In DNA, the CDR3 is TGTGCCAGCAGCTCCCTTCCCCAGGAGCCCCAGCATTTT.